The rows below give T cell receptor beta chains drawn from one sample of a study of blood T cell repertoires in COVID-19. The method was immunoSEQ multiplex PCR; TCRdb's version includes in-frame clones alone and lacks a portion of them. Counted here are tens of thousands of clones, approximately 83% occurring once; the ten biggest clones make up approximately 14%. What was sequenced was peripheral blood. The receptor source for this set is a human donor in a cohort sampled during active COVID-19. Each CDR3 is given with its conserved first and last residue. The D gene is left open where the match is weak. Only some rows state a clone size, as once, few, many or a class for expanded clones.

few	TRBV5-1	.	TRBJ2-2	CASSRNTGELFF	TGCGCCAGCAGTAGAAACACCGGGGAGCTGTTTTTT
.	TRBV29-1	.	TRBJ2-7	CSGADHYEQYF	TGCAGCGGAGCGGATCACTACGAGCAGTACTTC
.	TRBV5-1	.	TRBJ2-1	CASSLEAGPYNEQFF	TGCGCCAGCAGCTTGGAAGCGGGTCCTTACAATGAGCAGTTCTTC
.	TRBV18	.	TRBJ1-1	CASSPGGGFTEAFF	TGTGCCAGCTCACCAGGGGGCGGGTTCACTGAAGCTTTCTTT
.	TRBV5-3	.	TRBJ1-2	CARSPRLPRGSFNYGYTF	TGTGCCAGAAGCCCACGCCTACCCCGCGGCAGCTTTAACTATGGCTACACCTTC
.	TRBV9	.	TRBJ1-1	CASSSYGTEAFF	TGTGCCAGCAGCTCCTACGGGACTGAAGCTTTCTTT
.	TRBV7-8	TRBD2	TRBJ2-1	CASSAAERLAVVNEQFF	TGTGCCAGCAGCGCTGCGGAGAGACTAGCCGTCGTCAATGAGCAGTTCTTC
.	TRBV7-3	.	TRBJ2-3	CASSLRAGFADTQYF	TGTGCCAGCAGCTTAAGGGCAGGGTTTGCAGATACGCAGTATTTT
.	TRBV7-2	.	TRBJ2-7	CASSPSRDTRTYEQYF	TGTGCCAGCAGCCCGTCCCGGGACACCAGAACCTACGAGCAGTACTTC
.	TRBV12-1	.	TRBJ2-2	CASSFAGHSNTGELFF	TGTGCCAGCAGCTTTGCAGGACACTCGAACACCGGGGAGCTGTTTTTT
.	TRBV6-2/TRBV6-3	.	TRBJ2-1	CASSYTVLWNEQFF	TGTGCCAGCAGTTACACAGTTCTCTGGAATGAGCAGTTCTTC
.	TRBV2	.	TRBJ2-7	CASIPAGNVGYSYEQYF	TGTGCCAGCATCCCCGCCGGGAACGTGGGGTACTCCTACGAGCAGTACTTC